This TCR beta chain originates from a study of shared clonotypes between healthy human individuals. The wider study: Three men and a couple of women, aged 18 to 49, were donors.

Germline CDR1 SGHTA, CDR2 FQGNSA. The CDR3 sequence is 14 residues long. J gave up 1 base and V 7 bases, and 5 bases lay outside the gene matches. PBMC DNA, left unsorted, was sequenced on ten immunoSEQ deep assay plates. In the original processing: ImmunoSEQ gave junction-only sequences without quality scores, so filtering differed. TCRdb's table, derived via immunoSEQ multiplex PCR, lists solely in-frame clones and lacks some. V and J calls and clone size follow that table, whereas D and trimming were derived from the DNA. The sample gives fewer than 500,000 clones, over 75% of which show up once; around 13% is in the top ten.

This chain uses TRBV7-2 with TRBJ2-3; 7 bases are a match to TRBD2. Specimen: PBMCs. This receptor was taken from a woman in her thirties or forties in good health. Some clones in this sample may be carry-over from other donors' samples. Here the CDR3 DNA reads TGTGCCAGCAAATCGGCGGGAGGCACAGATACGCAGTATTTT. Protein product: CASKSAGGTDTQYF.